These 30 T cell receptor beta chains were all obtained from the same sample, sequenced in a study of spatial heterogeneity in lung cancer. Findings of the study overall: Mutation counts in tumors were tracked by counts of expanded intratumoral alpha and beta TCRs.

Each CDR3 protein gets one entry after TCRdb re-called the 5' RACE reads with MiXCR. The data contain 10,000 to 12,000 distinct CDR3 sequences, roughly 12% of them seen just once; the ten biggest clones take up about an eighth. Antigens for these TCRs are unknown. The time point: sample taken at primary tumor resection. Material: lung tumor tissue, obtained at surgery. The source of these receptors is a female donor with early-stage non-small cell lung cancer.

This clonotype is medium-sized (0.01 to 0.1%) in the sample. The rearrangement uses TRBV9 and TRBJ1-6; D is unclear. Trimming removed 3 bases from V and 0 bases from J, with 7 bases in between. This CDR3 region has 15 residues. Germline CDR1 reads SGDLS; CDR2 reads YYNGEE. CDR3 sequence reads: CASSGQSSYNSPLHF. Written as DNA, the CDR3 is TGTGCCAGCAGCGGCCAGAGCTCCTATAATTCACCCCTCCACTTT. Full variable domain (remainder filled in from reference TRBV9 and TRBJ1-6): DSGVTQTPKHLITATGQRVTLRCSPRSGDLSVYWYQQSLDQGLQFLIQYYNGEERAKGNILERFSAQQFPDLHSELNLSSLELGDSALYFCASSGQSSYNSPLHFGNGTRLTVT.

This clonotype was observed a few times. J is TRBJ1-4 and V is TRBV9, with a tentative D call TRBD1 (5 bases). From germline, CDR1 is SGDLS and CDR2 YYNGEE. The CDR3 is made up of 12 amino acids. The ends were cut back, 4 bases at V and 8 bases at J, with 9 bases in the middle. The CDR3 DNA sequence: TGTGCCAGCAGCCCTCAGGGAGAAAAACTGTTTTTT. It codes for CASSPQGEKLFF. The variable domain in full, with the rest retrieved from reference TRBV9 and TRBJ1-4, is DSGVTQTPKHLITATGQRVTLRCSPRSGDLSVYWYQQSLDQGLQFLIQYYNGEERAKGNILERFSAQQFPDLHSELNLSSLELGDSALYFCASSPQGEKLFFGSGTQLSVL.

Turning to this clonotype: A junction end diverges from the germline sequence, so it may reflect a read error. This chain uses TRBV6-1 with TRBJ2-1, with D perhaps matching TRBD1 or TRBD2 (5 bases each). The CDR3 is made up of 16 amino acids. Germline V CDR1 and CDR2: MNHNS, SASEGT. Here the CDR3 DNA reads TGTGTCAGCAGTCGGGGTGTCGGGACCAGATACAATGAGCAGTTCTTC. Translation: CVSSRGVGTRYNEQFF.

The rearrangement joins TRBV28 to TRBJ1-1, with D uncertain. CDR1 is MDHEN, CDR2 SYDVKM, per germline. V gave up 6 bases and J gave up 1 base, with 12 bases separating them. The CDR3 is 14 residues long. CDR3 amino acids: CASSQPGSNTEAFF. The CDR3, as DNA: TGTGCCAGCAGCCAACCCGGTTCGAACACTGAAGCTTTCTTT.

There are a few counts of this clonotype. This chain connects TRBV18 to TRBJ2-5, with 9 positions matching TRBD1. CDR1 and CDR2 from the germline V gene are KGHSH and LQKENI. The CDR3 runs to 14 residues. The V segment lost 3 bases and the J segment 5 bases; nucleotides outside the gene matches: 4. The CDR3 bases are TGTGCCAGCTCACCTTGGGACAGGGTGGAGACCCAGTACTTC. Translating it yields CASSPWDRVETQYF.

In its sample, this clonotype was seen many times. The rearrangement uses TRBV14 and TRBJ1-6, with D hard to call. CDR3 length equals 13 residues. Germline assignment: CDR1 SGHDN and CDR2 FVKESK. The ends were cut back, 6 bases at V and 5 bases at J, with 8 bases in the middle. The CDR3 nucleotides read TGTGCCAGCAGTCCCCAGGATAATTCACCCCTCCACTTT. Translating gives CASSPQDNSPLHF.

Judged by abundance, this clonotype is medium-sized. The V call is TRBV29-1, the J call TRBJ1-4, with a weak D call TRBD1 (6 bases). V gave up 5 bases and J gave up 8 bases, with 12 bases separating them. CDR3 length: 12 residues. CDR1 and CDR2 (germline): SQVTM, ANQGSEA. CDR3 loop: CSVKGGWEKLFF. CDR3 DNA: TGCAGCGTTAAGGGGGGATGGGAAAAACTGTTTTTT.

Turning to this clonotype: This may be a read error: a much more frequent sequence differs by one nucleotide. The chain combines TRBV4-3 with TRBJ1-2; D gene uncertain. The CDR3 is 14 residues long. Germline V gene sequence: CDR1 LGHNA, CDR2 YSLEER. The CDR3 sequence: CTSSPGGANYGYTF. As DNA, the CDR3 is TGCACCAGCAGCCCCGGCGGCGCTAACTATGGCTACACCTTC.

This clonotype showed up many times. This sequence joins TRBV6-1 and TRBJ2-1; D gene uncertain. The germline V gene has CDR1 MNHNS and CDR2 SASEGT. The CDR3 is 14 amino acids. V was pared by 4 bases and J by 1 base, with 8 bases between. This CDR3 reads CASSAERSYNEQFF. CDR3 nucleotides: TGTGCCAGCAGTGCCGAGAGGTCCTACAATGAGCAGTTCTTC.

The chain joins TRBV20-1 to TRBJ2-4, with D possibly being TRBD1 or TRBD2 (5 bases each). The CDR3 has 14 residues. V was cut by 0 bases and J by 1 base, with 7 bases left in between. Looked up from germline, CDR1 is DFQATT and CDR2 is SNEGSKA (reference sequence). The CDR3 loop reads CSAREGTAKNIQYF. The CDR3 nucleotides are TGCAGTGCTAGAGAGGGGACCGCCAAAAACATTCAGTACTTC.

This clonotype was recorded many times. The chain links TRBV6-5 to TRBJ2-2, with a weak D call TRBD2 (6 bases). Germline CDR1 MNHEY, CDR2 SVGAGI. The length of the CDR3 is 13 residues. V shed 8 bases and J shed 0 bases, with 7 bases lying between them. The CDR3 sequence is CASRETNTGELFF. For the CDR3, the DNA is TGTGCCAGCCGGGAGACGAACACCGGGGAGCTGTTTTTT.

By proportion, this clonotype is medium-sized. This chain uses TRBV4-2 with TRBJ1-1; D is unresolved. There are 16 residues in the CDR3. Germline V lookup: CDR1 LGHNA, CDR2 YNFKEQ. Trimming removed 0 bases from V and 4 bases from J, with 15 bases in between. In DNA form, the CDR3 reads TGTGCCAGCAGCCAAGAAAAGGGAAGGGTGGGCACTGAAGCTTTCTTT. Translating gives CASSQEKGRVGTEAFF.

Relative to its sample, this clonotype is medium-sized (0.01 to 0.1%). The gene calls are TRBV10-1 and TRBJ2-5, with 7 bases lining up with TRBD2. The V segment lost 2 bases and the J segment 2 bases; nucleotides outside the gene matches: 2. This CDR3 contains 14 residues. Germline-derived CDR1 and CDR2 are WNHNN and SYGVQD (reference sequence). CDR3 protein: CASSEGLGQETQYF. In DNA form, the CDR3 reads TGCGCCAGCAGTGAGGGACTAGGGCAAGAGACCCAGTACTTC.

Relative to its sample, this clonotype is medium-sized. The chain carries TRBV5-1 and TRBJ2-1; D uncertain. The V end lost 0 bases, the J end lost 0 bases, and 13 bases lay between the germline ends. This CDR3 is 17 amino acids long. Looked up from germline, CDR1 is SGHRS and CDR2 is YFSETQ. CDR3: CASSLAVGQSSYNEQFF. Written as DNA, the CDR3 is TGCGCCAGCAGCTTGGCGGTCGGGCAGAGCTCCTACAATGAGCAGTTCTTC.

This clonotype was counted at least ten times. The chain couples TRBV7-9 to TRBJ1-1; D ambiguous. Germline V gene sequence: CDR1 SEHNR, CDR2 FQNEAQ (reference sequence). CDR3 length: 11 residues. Trimming cost V 5 bases and J 8 bases, with 9 bases left between them. The CDR3 DNA reads TGTGCCAGCAGCCGGCCCAAGGAAGCTTTCTTT. This encodes CASSRPKEAFF.

The V gene is TRBV29-1, the J gene TRBJ2-2; TRBD1 agrees at 9 bases. Germline assignment: CDR1 SQVTM and CDR2 ANQGSEA. V lost 7 bases to trimming and J lost 6 bases; unmatched junction nucleotides: 15. The CDR3 consists of 16 residues. The CDR3 reads CSGVYWDRVSAGELFF. Here the CDR3 DNA reads TGCAGCGGGGTGTACTGGGACAGGGTATCAGCCGGGGAGCTGTTTTTT.

This clonotype came up a few times. The genes are TRBV20-1 and TRBJ1-3, with TRBD1 as a possible D gene (6 bases). Germline CDR1 and CDR2: DFQATT and SNEGSKA (reference sequence). The CDR3 length is 14 residues. Trimming shortened V by 6 bases and J by 2 bases, and 14 bases separated the two germline ends. Here the CDR3 reads CSATHGTPGNTIYF. CDR3 nucleotide sequence: TGCAGTGCCACACACGGGACACCTGGAAACACCATATATTTT.

This clonotype was observed many times. The CDR3 region has the DNA TGTGCCAGCAGCTTCACCGGCCGAAATGAGCAGTTCTTC. Protein: CASSFTGRNEQFF. This sequence joins TRBV11-2 and TRBJ2-1, with D hard to call. This CDR3 spans 13 amino acids. Trimming cost V 3 bases and J 7 bases, with 10 bases left between them. Germline V CDR1 and CDR2: SGHAT, FQNNGV.

Turning to this clonotype: This may stem from a read error, because a much larger clone lies one nucleotide away. The chain joins TRBV7-2 to TRBJ1-4, with 8 bases that match TRBD1. CDR3 length: 15 residues. V trimming: 5 bases; J trimming: 7 bases; junction bases outside the gene matches: 9. Germline CDR1 and CDR2: SGHTA and FQGNSA. The CDR3 here is CASSVRTGPAEKLFF. CDR3 nucleotides: TGTGCCAGCAGCGTCCGGACAGGGCCTGCTGAAAAACTGTTTTTT.

In this sample, this clonotype is medium-sized. This sequence joins TRBV5-1 and TRBJ2-5; D is possibly TRBD1 (5 bases). V lost 3 bases, J lost 5 bases, and 14 bases lay in between. In germline, CDR1 is SGHRS, CDR2 YFSETQ. The CDR3 has 14 amino acids. CDR3 DNA: TGCGCCAGCAGCTGGGATTTGGGGCAGGAGACCCAGTACTTC. Translating it yields CASSWDLGQETQYF.

This chain uses TRBV28 with TRBJ2-7, with D possibly being TRBD1 (5 bases). The CDR3 is 15 amino acids. V dropped 5 bases and J dropped 4 bases, with 18 bases sitting between them. The germline V gene encodes CDR1 MDHEN and CDR2 SYDVKM. This chain's CDR3 is CASSQSAGFLYEQYF. The CDR3 bases are TGTGCCAGCAGTCAATCTGCAGGGTTCCTGTACGAGCAGTACTTC.

This clonotype was seen many times. The chain uses TRBV6-2 or TRBV6-3 and TRBJ2-7; D could derive from TRBD1 or TRBD2 (6 bases each). Trimming cost V 7 bases and J 7 bases, with 20 bases left between them. Germline CDR1 is MNHEY and CDR2 is SVGEGT. CDR3 length: 14 amino acids. In DNA form, the CDR3 reads TGTGCCAGCACTCCAGGGGACATTCGGGGGGAGCAGTACTTC. Amino acids: CASTPGDIRGEQYF.

The V and J genes are TRBV6-5 and TRBJ1-1, with D unclear. The length of the CDR3 is 13 residues. Germline lookup yields CDR1 MNHEY and CDR2 SVGAGI. Trimming removed 3 bases from V and 5 bases from J, with 10 bases in between. This CDR3 is CASSYSARTEAFF. The CDR3 nucleotides read TGTGCCAGCAGTTATTCAGCGAGGACTGAAGCTTTCTTT.

This clonotype was counted once. This sequence joins TRBV6-5 and TRBJ1-2, with a tentative D call TRBD1 (5 bases). Germline V lookup: CDR1 MNHEY, CDR2 SVGAGI. The CDR3 is 12 amino acids. Trimming pared 4 bases from V and 7 bases from J, leaving 10 bases between. CDR3 nucleotide sequence: TGTGCCAGCAGTTTCAACAGGCTTGGCTACACCTTC. As protein: CASSFNRLGYTF.

J is TRBJ2-2 and V is TRBV7-2; no clear D. V lost 2 bases, J lost 1 base, and 11 bases lay in between. This CDR3 region has 16 residues. The germline gives CDR1 SGHTA, CDR2 FQGNSA. The CDR3 loop reads CASSLMARLNTGELFF. The CDR3 DNA sequence: TGTGCCAGCAGCTTAATGGCCAGGCTGAACACCGGGGAGCTGTTTTTT.

The chain uses TRBV29-1 and TRBJ2-7; maybe TRBD2 (6 bases). The CDR3 has 15 residues. CDR1 and CDR2 from the germline V gene are SQVTM and ANQGSEA. V was cut by 2 bases and J by 0 bases, with 14 bases left in between. For the CDR3, the DNA is TGCAGCGTTGAAAAGGGTCGGGGGTACTCCTACGAGCAGTACTTC. Amino acid sequence: CSVEKGRGYSYEQYF.

Only a few counts were recorded for this clonotype. The chain uses TRBV11-2 and TRBJ2-5, with no clear D. CDR1 SGHAT and CDR2 FQNNGV come from the germline V gene. This CDR3 is 14 amino acids long. V was shortened by 5 bases and J by 1 base, with 11 bases between the two germline ends. The DNA for the CDR3 is TGTGCCAGCAGCCCTTGGGGTAGCCAAGAGACCCAGTACTTC. This sequence encodes CASSPWGSQETQYF.

This clonotype appeared many times. This rearrangement joins TRBV6-1 to TRBJ2-1; 7 bases agree with TRBD1. With V trimmed by 2 bases and J by 10 bases, 11 bases remained unmatched. CDR3 length equals 15 residues. Germline V gene lookup returns CDR1 MNHNS and CDR2 SASEGT. The CDR3 region is CASSERQGSSWEQFF. CDR3 nucleotide sequence: TGTGCCAGCAGTGAACGACAGGGTTCCTCGTGGGAGCAGTTCTTC.

This clonotype was seen more than once but under ten times. This sequence joins TRBV29-1 and TRBJ1-1; D call uncertain. The CDR3 loop spans 13 amino acids. CDR1 is SQVTM, CDR2 ANQGSEA, per germline. V gave up 7 bases and J gave up 0 bases, with 12 bases separating them. The CDR3: CSDVGSLNTEAFF. DNA of the CDR3: TGCAGCGATGTGGGAAGCCTGAACACTGAAGCTTTCTTT. Using reference TRBV29-1 and TRBJ1-1 for the parts outside the CDR3, the full variable domain is SAVISQKPSRDICQRGTSLTIQCQVDSQVTMMFWYRQQPGQSLTLIATANQGSEATYESGFVIDKFPISRPNLTFSTLTVSNMSPEDSSIYLCSDVGSLNTEAFFGQGTRLTVV.

This clonotype is deemed medium-sized (0.01 to 0.1%). The J gene is TRBJ2-1, the V gene TRBV29-1, with D maybe TRBD2 (5 bases). This CDR3 is built from 14 residues. V lost 5 bases and J 4 bases, leaving 15 bases between the germline ends. CDR1 and CDR2 (germline): SQVTM, ANQGSEA. CDR3 protein: CSVRLLAGYNEQFF. In nucleotides, the CDR3 is TGCAGCGTTCGGCTGCTTGCGGGTTACAATGAGCAGTTCTTC.